The source of this T cell receptor (beta chain) is a study of blood T cell repertoires in COVID-19. Study background: COVID-19 samples collected from the United States, Italy and Spain covered acute and convalescent phases. The analysed material was cDNA or gDNA that came from T cells, B-cell-depleted T cells, or PBMCs.

This CDR3 comprises 14 residues. J was trimmed by 7 bases and V by 2 bases; bases with no gene match: 5. The germline V gene has CDR1 MNHEY and CDR2 SMNVEV (reference sequence). This clone occurred once. Produced via immunoSEQ multiplex PCR; TCRdb's table is partial and in-frame only. The data show about 140,000 clones, around 86% seen once. The sample consisted of PBMCs or T cells enriched from blood (not recorded which). V is TRBV27 and J is TRBJ1-5; TRBD1 matches at 7 bases. This TCR was sampled from a man aged 50 to 59 who had recovered from COVID-19. The CDR3 DNA sequence: TGTGCCAGCAGTTTAAGGGGGCAGGTCCAGCCCCAGCATTTT. Its translation: CASSLRGQVQPQHF.